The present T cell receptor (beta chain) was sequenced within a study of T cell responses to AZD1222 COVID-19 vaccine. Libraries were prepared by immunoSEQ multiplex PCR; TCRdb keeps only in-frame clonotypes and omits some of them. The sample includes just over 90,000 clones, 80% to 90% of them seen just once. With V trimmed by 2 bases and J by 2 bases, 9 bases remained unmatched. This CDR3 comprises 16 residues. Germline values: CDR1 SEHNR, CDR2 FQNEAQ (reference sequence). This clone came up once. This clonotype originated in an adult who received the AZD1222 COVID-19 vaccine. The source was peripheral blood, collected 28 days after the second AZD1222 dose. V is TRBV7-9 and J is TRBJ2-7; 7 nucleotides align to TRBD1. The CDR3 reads CASSLISGTAAYEQYF. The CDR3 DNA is TGTGCCAGCAGCTTAATTTCCGGGACAGCGGCCTACGAGCAGTACTTC.